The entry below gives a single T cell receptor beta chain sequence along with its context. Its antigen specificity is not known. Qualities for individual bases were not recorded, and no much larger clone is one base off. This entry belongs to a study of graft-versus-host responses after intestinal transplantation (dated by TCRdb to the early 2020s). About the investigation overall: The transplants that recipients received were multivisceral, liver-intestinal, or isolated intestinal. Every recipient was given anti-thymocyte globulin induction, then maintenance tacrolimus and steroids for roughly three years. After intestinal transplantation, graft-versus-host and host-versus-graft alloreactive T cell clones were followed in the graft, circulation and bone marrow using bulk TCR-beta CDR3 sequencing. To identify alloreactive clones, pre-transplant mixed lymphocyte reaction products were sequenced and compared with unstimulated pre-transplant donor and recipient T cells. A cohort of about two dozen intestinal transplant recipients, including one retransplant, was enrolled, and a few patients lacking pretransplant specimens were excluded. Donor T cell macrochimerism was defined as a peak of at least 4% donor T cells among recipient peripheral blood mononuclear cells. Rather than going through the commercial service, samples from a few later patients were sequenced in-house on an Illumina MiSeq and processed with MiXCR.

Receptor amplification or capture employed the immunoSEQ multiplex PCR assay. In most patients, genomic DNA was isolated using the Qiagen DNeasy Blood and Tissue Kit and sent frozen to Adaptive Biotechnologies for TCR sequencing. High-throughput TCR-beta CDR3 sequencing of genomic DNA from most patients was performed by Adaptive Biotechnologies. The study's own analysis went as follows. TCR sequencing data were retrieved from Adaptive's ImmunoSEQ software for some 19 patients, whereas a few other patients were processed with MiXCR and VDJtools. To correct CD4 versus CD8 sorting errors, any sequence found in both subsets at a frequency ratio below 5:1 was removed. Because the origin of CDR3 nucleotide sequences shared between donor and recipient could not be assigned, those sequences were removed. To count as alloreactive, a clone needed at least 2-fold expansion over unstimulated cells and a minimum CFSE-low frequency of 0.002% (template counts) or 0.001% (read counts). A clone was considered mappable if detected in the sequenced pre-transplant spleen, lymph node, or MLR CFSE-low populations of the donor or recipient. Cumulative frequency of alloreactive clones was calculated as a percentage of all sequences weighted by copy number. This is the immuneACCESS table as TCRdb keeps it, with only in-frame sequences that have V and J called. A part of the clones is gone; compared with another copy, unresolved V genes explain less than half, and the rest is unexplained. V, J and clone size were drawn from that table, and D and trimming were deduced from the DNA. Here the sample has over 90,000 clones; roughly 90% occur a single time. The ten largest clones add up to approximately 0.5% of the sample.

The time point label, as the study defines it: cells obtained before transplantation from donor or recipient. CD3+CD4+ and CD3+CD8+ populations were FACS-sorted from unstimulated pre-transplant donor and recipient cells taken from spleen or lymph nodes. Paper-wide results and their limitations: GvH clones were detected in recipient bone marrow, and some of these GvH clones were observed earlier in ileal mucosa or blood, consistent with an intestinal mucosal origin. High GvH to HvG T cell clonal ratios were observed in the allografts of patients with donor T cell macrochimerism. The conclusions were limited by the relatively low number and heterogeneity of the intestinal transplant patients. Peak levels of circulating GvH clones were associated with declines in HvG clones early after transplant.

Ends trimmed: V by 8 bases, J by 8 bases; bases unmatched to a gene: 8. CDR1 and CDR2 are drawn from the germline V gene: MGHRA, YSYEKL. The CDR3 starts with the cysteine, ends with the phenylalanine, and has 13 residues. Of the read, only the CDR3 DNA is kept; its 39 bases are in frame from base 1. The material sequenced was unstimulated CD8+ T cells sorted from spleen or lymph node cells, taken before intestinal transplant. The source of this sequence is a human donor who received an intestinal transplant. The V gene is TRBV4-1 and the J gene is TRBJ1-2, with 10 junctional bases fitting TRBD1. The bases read TGCGCCAGCGGCCCTTGGACAGGGGGAGGCTACACCTTC. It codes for CASGPWTGGGYTF.